This entry concerns a single TCR beta chain. The sample belongs to a study of early T cells in non-severe SARS-CoV-2 infection. Study-wide context: From unsorted whole blood, bulk RNA was sequenced, and the chains remained unpaired.

Per germline, CDR1 MNHEY and CDR2 SVGAGI. CDR3 length: 16 residues. Deletions cut 0 bases from V and 2 bases from J, with 12 bases between. Unique molecular identifiers (one per individual cDNA molecule) were attached. TCRdb re-called the 5' RACE reads through MiXCR, storing one row per CDR3 protein. The table has about 60,000 distinct CDR3 sequences, roughly 5.5% seen once; the top ten hold 6.8%. What was sequenced was whole blood. This sequence originates from an adult who was a healthcare worker with PCR-confirmed SARS-CoV-2 infection or an uninfected control (not recorded which). V usage is TRBV6-5 and J usage is TRBJ2-3; possible D gene TRBD2, 7 bases. The CDR3 DNA is TGTGCCAGCAGTTACTCGATAGGGGGGGCCACAGATACGCAGTATTTT. Translated, it gives CASSYSIGGATDTQYF.